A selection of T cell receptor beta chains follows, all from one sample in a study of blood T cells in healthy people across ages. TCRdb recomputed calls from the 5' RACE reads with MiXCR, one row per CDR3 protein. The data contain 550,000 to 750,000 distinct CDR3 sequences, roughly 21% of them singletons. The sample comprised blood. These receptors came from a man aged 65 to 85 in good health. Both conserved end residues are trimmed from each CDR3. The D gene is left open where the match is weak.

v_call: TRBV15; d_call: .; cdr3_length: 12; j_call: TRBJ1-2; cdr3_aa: ATSRDRQGGGHT
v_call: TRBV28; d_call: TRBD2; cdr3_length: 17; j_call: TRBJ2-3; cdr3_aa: ASKPLPGAGGGGLDTQY
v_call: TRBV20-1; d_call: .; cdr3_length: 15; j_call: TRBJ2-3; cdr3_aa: SAIQTKAVGVTDTQY
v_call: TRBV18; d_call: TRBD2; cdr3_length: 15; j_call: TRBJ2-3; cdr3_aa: ASSPRLAGVRQDTQY
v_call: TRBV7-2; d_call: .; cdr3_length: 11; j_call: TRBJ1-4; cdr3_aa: ASSLGNREKLF
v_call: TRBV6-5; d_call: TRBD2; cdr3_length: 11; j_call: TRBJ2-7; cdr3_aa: ASSYDGRAGEY
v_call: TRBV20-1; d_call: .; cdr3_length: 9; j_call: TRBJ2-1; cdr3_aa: GATGNNEQF
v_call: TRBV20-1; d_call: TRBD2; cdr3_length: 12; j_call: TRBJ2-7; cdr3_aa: SASGTSDSYEQY
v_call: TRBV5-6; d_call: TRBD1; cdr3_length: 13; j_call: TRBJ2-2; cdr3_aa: ASSDDRGLTGGLF
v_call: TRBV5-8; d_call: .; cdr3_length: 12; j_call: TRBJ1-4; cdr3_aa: ASSLDRNNEKLF
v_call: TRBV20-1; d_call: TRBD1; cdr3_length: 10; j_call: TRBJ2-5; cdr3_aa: SAWDRLETQY
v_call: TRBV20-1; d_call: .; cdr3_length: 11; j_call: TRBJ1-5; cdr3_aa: SARVAGPHPQH
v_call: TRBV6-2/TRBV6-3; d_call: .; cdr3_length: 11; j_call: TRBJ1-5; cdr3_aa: ASSYGHRQPQH
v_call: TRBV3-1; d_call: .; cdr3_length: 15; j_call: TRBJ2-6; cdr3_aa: ASSQDQRRSGANVLT
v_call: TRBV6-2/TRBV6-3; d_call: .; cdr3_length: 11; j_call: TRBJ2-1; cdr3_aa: ASNKATYNEQF
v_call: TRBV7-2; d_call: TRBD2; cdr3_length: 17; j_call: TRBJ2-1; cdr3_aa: ASSLGTSGRALGYNEQF
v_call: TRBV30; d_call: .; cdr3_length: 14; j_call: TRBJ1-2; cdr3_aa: AWSVLLRPPNYGYT